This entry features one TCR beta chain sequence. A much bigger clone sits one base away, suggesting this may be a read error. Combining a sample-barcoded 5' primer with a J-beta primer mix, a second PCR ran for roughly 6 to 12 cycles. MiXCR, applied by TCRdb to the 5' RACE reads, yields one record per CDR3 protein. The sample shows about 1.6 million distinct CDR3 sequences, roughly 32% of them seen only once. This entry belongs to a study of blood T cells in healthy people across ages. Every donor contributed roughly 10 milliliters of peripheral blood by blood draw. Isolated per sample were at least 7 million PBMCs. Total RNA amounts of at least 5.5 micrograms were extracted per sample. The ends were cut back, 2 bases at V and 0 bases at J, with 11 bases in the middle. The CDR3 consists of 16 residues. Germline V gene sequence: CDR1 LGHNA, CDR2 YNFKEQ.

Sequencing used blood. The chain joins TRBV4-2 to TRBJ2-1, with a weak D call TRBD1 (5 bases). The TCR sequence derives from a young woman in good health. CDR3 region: CASSQNGADSYNEQFF. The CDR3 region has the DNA TGTGCCAGCAGCCAAAATGGGGCAGACTCCTACAATGAGCAGTTCTTC.